Only a few counts were recorded for the clone carrying this TCR beta chain. The repertoire was sequenced with immunoSEQ multiplex PCR; TCRdb's copy has only in-frame clones and lacks some. The sample lists approximately 200,000 clones; roughly 80% were seen once. Germline values: CDR1 LNHNV, CDR2 YYDKDF (reference sequence). The CDR3 is 18 residues long. Losses at the gene ends were 1 base for V and 1 base for J; bases not matched to a gene: 11. The sample originates from a study of blood T cell repertoires in COVID-19. The genes are TRBV15 and TRBJ1-2, with 8 bases that match TRBD1. The receptor was isolated from a woman aged 80 or over with acute or convalescent COVID-19. Sequencing input: peripheral blood. The DNA of the CDR3 is TGTGCCACCAGCAGAGGAGGGCCAGGGGGCGCAGGTAACTATGGCTACACCTTC. Translating it yields CATSRGGPGGAGNYGYTF. The full variable domain, its missing parts supplied by reference TRBV15 and TRBJ1-2, is DAMVIQNPRYQVTQFGKPVTLSCSQTLNHNVMYWYQQKSSQAPKLLFHYYDKDFNNEADTPDNFQSRRPNTSFCFLDIRSPGLGDTAMYLCATSRGGPGGAGNYGYTFGSGTRLTVV.